This T cell receptor beta chain was sequenced for a study of cytomegalovirus exposure and HLA in healthy donors. Overall study results and limits: Rates of TCR association differed by HLA locus in a later analysis, with DRB1 highest and HLA-C lowest. V- and J-gene trimming in TCR beta was tied to a missense DCLRE1C variant by an analysis performed later. The authors listed 150 to 200 TCR beta chains as cytomegalovirus-associated.

This clone was counted between two and nine times. Its antigen is unknown. The study ran its PCR with 60 Vbeta and 13 Jbeta primers. The repertoire was sequenced with immunoSEQ multiplex PCR; TCRdb's copy has only in-frame clones and lacks some. Among roughly 150,000 clones, 77% were seen once, and the ten largest hold approximately 2%. Germline CDR1 LNHDA, CDR2 SQIVND (reference sequence). The CDR3 loop spans 13 amino acids. Trimming stripped 8 bases from V and 0 bases from J, with 5 bases between. The V and J genes are TRBV19 and TRBJ2-6; no clear D. The source is a man aged 30-40 years in good health and CMV-seronegative. Sequencing was carried out using PBMCs. The CDR3: CASWASGANVLTF. CDR3 coding DNA: TGTGCCAGTTGGGCCTCTGGGGCCAACGTCCTGACTTTC.